This T cell receptor beta chain emerged from a study of blood T cell repertoires in COVID-19. Study-wide context: Sites across the United States, Italy and Spain contributed samples from acute and convalescent COVID-19. Sources were T cells, B-cell-depleted T cells, or PBMCs; the material itself was cDNA or gDNA.

Enrollment of patients from Seattle took place during active infection, with longitudinal follow-up. The germline V and J ends were trimmed by 3 bases and 0 bases, with 12 bases remaining between them. Germline V gene data show CDR1 as SGHTA and CDR2 as FQGNSA. The CDR3 totals 15 residues. Authors' methods: Amplification of reference gene primers was used by the study to estimate nucleated cell counts. Repertoires were generated with immunoSEQ multiplex PCR, while TCRdb's copy carries only in-frame clones and drops some. V and J calls and clone size are given by that table; D and trimming were obtained from the DNA. Of some 400,000 clones in the sample, approximately 87% were seen once.

The sequence came from a woman aged 55 to 70 with COVID-19, enrolled during active disease. The chain carries TRBV7-2 and TRBJ2-7; D might be TRBD2 (5 bases). The sample comprised peripheral blood. The CDR3 DNA is TGTGCCAGCAGCTTTGGATCGGGGAGCTCCTACGAGCAGTACTTC. This codes for CASSFGSGSSYEQYF. The full variable domain, completed using reference TRBV7-2 and TRBJ2-7, is GAGVSQSPSNKVTEKGKDVELRCDPISGHTALYWYRQSLGQGLEFLIYFQGNSAPDKSGLPSDRFSAERTGGSVSTLTIQRTQQEDSAVYLCASSFGSGSSYEQYFGPGTRLTVT.